Listed below are T cell receptor beta chains from one sample, sequenced in a study of blood T cell repertoires in COVID-19. Profiling relied on immunoSEQ multiplex PCR, and the TCRdb table lists in-frame clones only, not all of them. The sample contains more than 85,000 clones, approximately 80% of which appear only once. The sequenced material came from peripheral blood. The receptors were gathered from a woman aged 60-70 years with acute or convalescent COVID-19. The CDR3 runs from the conserved cysteine through the conserved F or W. The D gene is left open where the match is weak. The size field is filled for only some rows; it gives once, few, many or a size class.

j_gene: TRBJ2-3
v_gene: TRBV7-2
abundance: few
len: 13
d_gene: -
CDR3aa: CASRRDSADTQYF
CDR3nt: TGTGCCAGCAGGAGGGACTCTGCAGATACGCAGTATTTT

j_gene: TRBJ2-6
v_gene: TRBV3-1/TRBV3-2
abundance: -
len: 17
d_gene: -
CDR3aa: CASSQRQGRAGANVLTF
CDR3nt: TGTGCCAGCAGCCAACGACAGGGGAGGGCTGGGGCCAACGTCCTGACTTTC

j_gene: TRBJ1-3
v_gene: TRBV7-9
abundance: -
len: 14
d_gene: -
CDR3aa: CASSHGGSGNTIYF
CDR3nt: TGTGCCAGCAGCCACGGGGGCTCTGGAAACACCATATATTTT

j_gene: TRBJ2-2
v_gene: TRBV29-1
abundance: -
len: 14
d_gene: TRBD2
CDR3aa: CSVDLAGGDGELFF
CDR3nt: TGCAGCGTTGATTTAGCGGGGGGTGACGGGGAGCTGTTTTTT

j_gene: TRBJ1-6
v_gene: TRBV21-1
abundance: -
len: 18
d_gene: -
CDR3aa: CASSKGRQGNWNNSPLHF
CDR3nt: TGTGCCAGCAGCAAAGGCCGACAGGGAAATTGGAATAATTCACCCCTCCACTTT

j_gene: TRBJ2-3
v_gene: TRBV6-1
abundance: -
len: 14
d_gene: -
CDR3aa: CASSRSGLKDTQYF
CDR3nt: TGTGCCAGCAGCCGTTCGGGGTTAAAAGATACGCAGTATTTT

j_gene: TRBJ2-7
v_gene: TRBV11-2
abundance: few
len: 18
d_gene: TRBD2
CDR3aa: CASSLGLAGGRALYEQYF
CDR3nt: TGTGCCAGCAGCTTAGGCCTAGCGGGGGGCCGAGCTTTGTACGAGCAGTACTTC

j_gene: TRBJ1-6
v_gene: TRBV7-3
abundance: -
len: 14
d_gene: -
CDR3aa: CASTGGGTNSPLHF
CDR3nt: TGTGCCAGCACCGGGGGGGGTACGAATTCACCCCTCCACTTT

j_gene: TRBJ1-2
v_gene: TRBV7-9
abundance: -
len: 13
d_gene: -
CDR3aa: CASSARNRDGYTF
CDR3nt: TGTGCCAGCAGCGCCCGGAACAGGGATGGCTACACCTTC

j_gene: TRBJ2-3
v_gene: TRBV7-2
abundance: -
len: 14
d_gene: -
CDR3aa: CASSFPYRPDTQYF
CDR3nt: TGTGCCAGCAGCTTTCCGTACAGACCAGATACGCAGTATTTT